These 3 T cell receptor beta chains share one sample of origin, sequenced in a study of identical twins. MiXCR was run by TCRdb on the 5' RACE reads, yielding one entry per CDR3 protein. In the table there are about 100,000 distinct CDR3 sequences, 5.9% of which are singletons. The sequencing sample was made of memory T cells sorted from blood. These receptor sequences come from a woman between 50 and 59 years old in good health.

This clonotype occurred many times. The chain joins TRBV12-3 or TRBV12-4 to TRBJ2-3; D may be TRBD1 (8 bases). This CDR3 spans 14 amino acids. V was pared by 6 bases and J by 5 bases, with 15 bases between. The CDR3 sequence: CASRGTGGGDTQYF. In DNA, the CDR3 is TGTGCCAGCAGGGGGACAGGCGGGGGAGATACGCAGTATTTT.

This clonotype has just a few counts. The chain recombines TRBV7-2 with TRBJ2-1, with unresolved D. From germline, CDR1 is SGHTA and CDR2 FQGNSA. The CDR3 consists of 16 residues. Trimming pared 5 bases from V and 0 bases from J, leaving 14 bases between. The DNA of the CDR3 is TGTGCCAGCAGCCCCCATGTGGCCAGCTCCTACAATGAGCAGTTCTTC. Protein: CASSPHVASSYNEQFF.

This clonotype has a count of ten or more. The rearrangement joins TRBV12-3 or TRBV12-4 to TRBJ1-5; 7 bases map to TRBD1. The CDR3 sequence is 14 residues long. With V trimmed by 6 bases and J by 6 bases, 8 bases remained unmatched. The CDR3 spells CASSPGGIGQPQHF. As DNA, the CDR3 is TGTGCCAGCAGCCCAGGGGGGATCGGTCAGCCCCAGCATTTT.